The 18 T cell receptor beta chains listed next were all sequenced from one sample in a study of cytomegalovirus exposure and HLA in healthy donors. Using immunoSEQ multiplex PCR, the repertoire was profiled, and TCRdb retains in-frame clones only, with some absent. The table shows over 45,000 clones, with over 85% occurring only once. Sequencing used PBMCs. The origin of the receptors is a young woman in good health and CMV-seronegative.

The chain links TRBV6-1 to TRBJ1-4, with D unresolved. V dropped 8 bases and J dropped 12 bases, with 13 bases sitting between them. Germline V lookup: CDR1 MNHNS, CDR2 SASEGT. This CDR3 has 11 residues. The CDR3 spells CASFGLGELFF. In DNA, the CDR3 is TGTGCCAGCTTTGGACTCGGGGAACTGTTTTTT.

The chain links TRBV10-3 to TRBJ1-5, with 7 bases identical to TRBD1. CDR3 length equals 17 residues. The V segment lost 0 bases and the J segment 3 bases; nucleotides outside the gene matches: 8. CDR1 ENHRY and CDR2 SYGVKD come from the germline V gene. The chain's CDR3 is CAISESEGAGANQPQHF. The CDR3 DNA sequence: TGTGCCATCAGTGAGTCGGAGGGGGCCGGCGCCAATCAGCCCCAGCATTTT.

The chain links TRBV4-2 to TRBJ2-1, with D perhaps matching TRBD1 (6 bases). Germline V gene lookup returns CDR1 LGHNA and CDR2 YNFKEQ. The CDR3 is 15 residues long. Between the trimmed V and J ends, which lost 4 bases and 3 bases, there was a span of 13 bases. The CDR3 here is CASSPQGVFYNEQFF. CDR3 nucleotide sequence: TGTGCCAGCAGCCCACAGGGAGTTTTCTACAATGAGCAGTTCTTC.

The chain joins TRBV6-5 to TRBJ2-2, with D tentatively TRBD1 (6 bases). The V and J ends lost 9 bases and 4 bases respectively, with 15 bases between them. The CDR3 is 14 residues long. The germline gives CDR1 MNHEY, CDR2 SVGAGI. The CDR3 loop is CASGQSLSTGELFF. The DNA for the CDR3 is TGTGCCAGTGGACAGTCGCTGAGCACCGGGGAGCTGTTTTTT.

This chain connects TRBV27 to TRBJ2-1; 7 nucleotides align to TRBD1. V lost 5 bases to trimming and J lost 13 bases; unmatched junction nucleotides: 5. This CDR3 region has 11 residues. CDR1 MNHEY and CDR2 SMNVEV come from the germline V gene (reference sequence). The chain's CDR3 is CASSTGQEQFF. The CDR3 coding sequence is TGTGCCAGCAGTACCGGACAGGAACAGTTCTTC.

The rearrangement links TRBV2 to TRBJ2-3, with 9 bases aligning to TRBD2. The CDR3 loop spans 14 amino acids. V lost 6 bases and J lost 4; bases outside the gene matches: 5. Germline-derived CDR1 and CDR2 are SNHLY and FYNNEI. The CDR3 nucleotides are TGTGCCAGCAGCGTCGAGCGGGGGGCAGATACGCAGTATTTT. Translating it yields CASSVERGADTQYF.

The V call is TRBV19, the J call TRBJ1-2; perhaps TRBD1 as D (5 bases). The V end lost 6 bases, the J end lost 3 bases, and 8 bases lay between the germline ends. This CDR3 contains 12 residues. CDR1 LNHDA and CDR2 SQIVND come from the germline V gene (reference sequence). This chain's CDR3 is CASSGTDYGYTF. The CDR3 DNA sequence: TGTGCCAGTAGCGGGACTGACTATGGCTACACCTTC.

This clone was found once. J is TRBJ1-3 and V is TRBV2; D remains unclear. This CDR3 contains 14 residues. The ends were cut back, 7 bases at V and 0 bases at J, with 10 bases in the middle. Germline loops: CDR1 SNHLY, CDR2 FYNNEI. CDR3 loop: CASTRHGSGNTIYF. The CDR3 DNA sequence: TGTGCCAGCACCAGACACGGCTCTGGAAACACCATATATTTT. Full variable domain (rest looked up from reference TRBV2 and TRBJ1-3): EPEVTQTPSHQVTQMGQEVILRCVPISNHLYFYWYRQILGQKVEFLVSFYNNEISEKSEIFDDQFSVERPDGSNFTLKIRSTKLEDSAMYFCASTRHGSGNTIYFGEGSWLTVV.

The rearrangement uses TRBV11-3 and TRBJ1-1; the D is unclear. The V end lost 5 bases, the J end lost 8 bases, and 15 bases lay between the germline ends. The germline V gene has CDR1 SGHNT and CDR2 YENEEA. The CDR3 sequence is 13 residues long. CDR3: CASSLGGFAEAFF. As DNA, the CDR3 is TGTGCCAGCAGCCTCGGAGGATTCGCCGAAGCTTTCTTT.

This chain connects TRBV19 to TRBJ2-2; D might be TRBD1 (6 bases). The V and J ends lost 4 bases and 3 bases respectively, with 9 bases between them. Germline V gives CDR1 LNHDA, CDR2 SQIVND (reference sequence). This CDR3 spans 14 amino acids. The CDR3 is CASSTYRDTGELFF. DNA for the CDR3: TGTGCCAGTAGTACATACAGGGACACCGGGGAGCTGTTTTTT. Based on the CDR3 plus reference TRBV19 and TRBJ2-2, the full variable domain is DGGITQSPKYLFRKEGQNVTLSCEQNLNHDAMYWYRQDPGQGLRLIYYSQIVNDFQKGDIAEGYSVSREKKESFPLTVTSAQKNPTAFYLCASSTYRDTGELFFGEGSRLTVL.

The V and J genes are TRBV7-9 and TRBJ2-7, with 7 bases fitting TRBD2. The CDR3 totals 15 residues. V lost 5 bases, J lost 0 bases, and 7 bases stayed unmatched. The germline CDR1 and CDR2 sequences are SEHNR and FQNEAQ (reference sequence). The CDR3 loop is CASSPSGVDSYEQYF. The CDR3 nucleotides are TGTGCCAGCAGCCCAAGCGGGGTCGACTCCTACGAGCAGTACTTC.

The rearrangement uses TRBV2 and TRBJ2-7; D perhaps matches TRBD2 (5 bases). V shed 6 bases and J shed 4 bases, with 13 bases lying between them. This CDR3 is built from 13 residues. Germline assignment: CDR1 SNHLY and CDR2 FYNNEI. The DNA of the CDR3 is TGTGCCAGCAGAGAGGGCGGGCCATACGAGCAGTACGTC. Translated, it gives CASREGGPYEQYV.

The V call is TRBV1, the J call TRBJ1-4; the D call of TRBD1 is as the table states it, not checked on the DNA. TRBV1 is described as a pseudogene. CDR3 length: 19 amino acids. CDR3 residues: CTSSQGQEPKRATNEKLFF. The CDR3 nucleotides read TGCACCAGCAGCCAAGGACAGGAACCCAAACGCGCAACTAATGAAAAACTGTTTTTT.

The gene calls are TRBV5-6 and TRBJ2-6, with 11 bases lining up with TRBD2. CDR1 is SGHDT and CDR2 is YYEEEE in the germline V gene. V gave up 5 bases and J gave up 2 bases; unmatched junction bases: 9. The CDR3 consists of 18 residues. For the CDR3, the DNA is TGTGCCAGCAGACCCGATAGCGGGAGGGCTCCTGGGGCCAACGTCCTGACTTTC. Its translation: CASRPDSGRAPGANVLTF. Combining the CDR3 with reference TRBV5-6 and TRBJ2-6 gives the whole variable domain DAGVTQSPTHLIKTRGQQVTLRCSPKSGHDTVSWYQQALGQGPQFIFQYYEEEERQRGNFPDRFSGHQFPNYSSELNVNALLLGDSALYLCASRPDSGRAPGANVLTFGAGSRLTVL.

V and J are TRBV10-1 and TRBJ1-2; tentative D call: TRBD1 (5 bases). In germline, CDR1 is WNHNN, CDR2 SYGVQD (reference sequence). Trimming cost V 6 bases and J 3 bases, with 8 bases left between them. The CDR3 is 12 amino acids. CDR3 nucleotides: TGCGCCAGCAGCTCGGGGGACTATGGCTACACCTTC. Translation: CASSSGDYGYTF.

Only one count was recorded for this clone. The chain has TRBV7-8 and TRBJ2-2, with D perhaps TRBD2 (5 bases). This CDR3 has 15 residues. Germline values: CDR1 SGHVS, CDR2 FQNEAQ. V was clipped by 3 bases and J by 9 bases, with 17 bases between them. Here the CDR3 DNA reads TGTGCCAGCAGCTTTTTAGGCGCTCGAGGGCGGGAGCTGTTTTTT. Residues: CASSFLGARGRELFF.

The chain links TRBV5-4 to TRBJ2-6, with 8 bases fitting TRBD2. The CDR3 has 17 residues. The V and J ends lost 4 bases and 0 bases, in that order; junction bases with no gene match: 6. Germline assignment: CDR1 SGHNT and CDR2 YYREEE (reference sequence). CDR3 sequence (DNA): TGTGCCAGCAGCCCGGGGGGGCACTACTCTGGGGCCAACGTCCTGACTTTC. It yields the protein CASSPGGHYSGANVLTF.

This clone has only one observation. The CDR3 loop reads CASSLAAGDYSNQPQHF. The DNA of the CDR3 is TGTGCCAGCAGCTTGGCCGCGGGGGACTATAGCAATCAGCCCCAGCATTTT. This chain connects TRBV5-6 to TRBJ1-5; possibly TRBD1 for D (5 bases). Per germline, CDR1 SGHDT and CDR2 YYEEEE. This CDR3 spans 17 amino acids. V was trimmed by 0 bases and J by 0 bases, leaving 13 bases between them.